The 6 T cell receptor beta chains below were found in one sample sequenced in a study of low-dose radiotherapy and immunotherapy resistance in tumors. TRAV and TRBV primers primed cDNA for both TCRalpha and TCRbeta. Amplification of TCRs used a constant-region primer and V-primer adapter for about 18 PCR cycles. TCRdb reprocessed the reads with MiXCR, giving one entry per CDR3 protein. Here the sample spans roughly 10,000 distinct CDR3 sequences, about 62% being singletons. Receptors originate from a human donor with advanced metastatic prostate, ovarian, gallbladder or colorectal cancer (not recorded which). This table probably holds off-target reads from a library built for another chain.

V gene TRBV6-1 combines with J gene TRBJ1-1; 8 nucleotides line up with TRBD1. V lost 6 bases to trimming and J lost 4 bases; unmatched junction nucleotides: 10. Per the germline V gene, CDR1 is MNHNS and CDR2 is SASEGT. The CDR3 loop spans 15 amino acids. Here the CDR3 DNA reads TGTGCCAGCAGGCCTGAGGTGACAGGGGCCACTGAAGCTTTCTTT. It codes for CASRPEVTGATEAFF.

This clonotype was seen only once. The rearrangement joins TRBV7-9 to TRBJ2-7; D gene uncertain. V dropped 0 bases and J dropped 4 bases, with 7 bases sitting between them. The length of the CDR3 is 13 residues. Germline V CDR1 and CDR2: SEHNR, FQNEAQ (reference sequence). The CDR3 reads CASSLAGHYEQYF. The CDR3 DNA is TGTGCCAGCAGCTTAGCGGGTCATTACGAGCAGTACTTC.

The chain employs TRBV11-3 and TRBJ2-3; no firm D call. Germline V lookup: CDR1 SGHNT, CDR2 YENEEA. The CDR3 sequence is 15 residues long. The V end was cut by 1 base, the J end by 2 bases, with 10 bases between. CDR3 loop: CASSLGSTFTDTQYF. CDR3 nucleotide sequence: TGTGCCAGCAGCTTAGGGAGCACCTTCACAGATACGCAGTATTTT. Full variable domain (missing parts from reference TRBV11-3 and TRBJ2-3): EAGVVQSPRYKIIEKKQPVAFWCNPISGHNTLYWYLQNLGQGPELLIRYENEEAVDDSQLPKDRFSAERLKGVDSTLKIQPAELGDSAVYLCASSLGSTFTDTQYFGPGTRLTVL.

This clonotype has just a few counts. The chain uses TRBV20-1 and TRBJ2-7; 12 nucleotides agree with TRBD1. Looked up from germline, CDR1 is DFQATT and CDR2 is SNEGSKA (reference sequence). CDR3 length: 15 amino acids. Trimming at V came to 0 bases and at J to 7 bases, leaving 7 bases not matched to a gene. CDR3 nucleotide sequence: TGCAGTGCTAGAGATCGCGGGACAGGGGGCAGGGAGCAGTACTTC. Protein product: CSARDRGTGGREQYF.

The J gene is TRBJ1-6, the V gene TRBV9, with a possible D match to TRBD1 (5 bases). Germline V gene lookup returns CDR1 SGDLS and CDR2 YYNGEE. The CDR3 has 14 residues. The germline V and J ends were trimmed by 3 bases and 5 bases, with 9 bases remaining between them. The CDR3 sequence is CASSGRGNNSPLHF. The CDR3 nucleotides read TGTGCCAGCAGCGGAAGGGGCAATAATTCACCCCTCCACTTT.

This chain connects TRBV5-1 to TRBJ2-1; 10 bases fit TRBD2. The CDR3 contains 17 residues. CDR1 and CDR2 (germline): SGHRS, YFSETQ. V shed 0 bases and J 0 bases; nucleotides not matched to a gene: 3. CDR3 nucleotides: TGCGCCAGCAGCTTGGTACTAGCGGGGAGCTCCTACAATGAGCAGTTCTTC. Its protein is CASSLVLAGSSYNEQFF.